The 15 T cell receptor beta chains below were found in one sample sequenced in a study of T cells after yellow fever vaccination. TCRdb re-analysed the 5' RACE reads in MiXCR, keeping a single row per CDR3 protein. Among fewer than 650,000 distinct CDR3 sequences, 21% were seen once, and the ten largest hold roughly a sixth. The specimen was PBMCs, collected roughly 20 days after the first yellow fever vaccination. These TCRs come from a man aged 18 to 29 who received the YFV17D yellow fever vaccine.

The chain employs TRBV7-2 and TRBJ2-1; tentative D call: TRBD2 (5 bases). Germline CDR1 reads SGHTA; CDR2 reads FQGNSA. The CDR3 is made up of 12 amino acids. V gave up 1 base and J gave up 7 bases, with 5 bases separating them. As DNA, the CDR3 is TGTGCCAGCAGCTTAGGGGAGAATGAGCAGTTCTTC. Translation: CASSLGENEQFF.

V and J are TRBV28 and TRBJ2-6; TRBD1 matches at 7 bases. From germline, CDR1 is MDHEN and CDR2 SYDVKM. V trimming: 2 bases; J trimming: 2 bases; junction bases outside the gene matches: 6. CDR3 length: 17 amino acids. The CDR3 nucleotides read TGTGCCAGCAGTTTACGTACAGGGGTTCCTGGGGCCAACGTCCTGACTTTC. This sequence encodes CASSLRTGVPGANVLTF.

This clonotype showed up just a few times. The chain carries TRBV28 and TRBJ1-2; D gene ambiguous. This CDR3 has 14 residues. The V end was cut by 3 bases, the J end by 0 bases, with 8 bases between. CDR1 is MDHEN, CDR2 SYDVKM, per germline. Written as DNA, the CDR3 is TGTGCCAGCAGTTTTAGCGTATCTAACTATGGCTACACCTTC. Its protein product is CASSFSVSNYGYTF.

This clonotype has only a few counts. V usage is TRBV12-3 or TRBV12-4 and J usage is TRBJ2-1; D remains unclear. CDR3 size: 13 residues. Trimming removed 3 bases at V and 7 bases at J, with 10 bases between. CDR3 in amino acids: CASSLGRVNEQFF. CDR3 coding DNA: TGTGCCAGCAGTTTGGGTAGGGTTAATGAGCAGTTCTTC.

This clonotype showed up just a few times. This chain uses TRBV7-2 with TRBJ1-5; TRBD1 agrees at 8 bases. This CDR3 is built from 16 residues. The J segment lost 3 bases and the V segment lost 1 base, leaving 5 bases of the junction unmatched. Germline loops: CDR1 SGHTA, CDR2 FQGNSA. The CDR3 is CASSLGAGGFNQPQHF. The CDR3 nucleotides are TGTGCCAGCAGCTTAGGGGCAGGGGGCTTCAATCAGCCCCAGCATTTT.

This clonotype has more than one count but fewer than ten. The chain couples TRBV27 to TRBJ1-2; D is ambiguous. The CDR3 is made up of 13 amino acids. Germline V lookup: CDR1 MNHEY, CDR2 SMNVEV (reference sequence). Trimming cost V 6 bases and J 8 bases, with 16 bases left between them. The CDR3: CASSSIGMGGYTF. The CDR3 coding sequence is TGTGCCAGCAGCTCAATCGGTATGGGAGGCTACACCTTC.

This chain connects TRBV20-1 to TRBJ2-5; 7 bases fit TRBD1. Trimming cost V 1 base and J 5 bases; bases outside gene matches: 4. The CDR3 consists of 13 residues. Germline values: CDR1 DFQATT, CDR2 SNEGSKA (reference sequence). CDR3 DNA sequence: TGCAGTGCTAGAGTCACAGGGGAGGAGACCCAGTACTTC. Residues: CSARVTGEETQYF.

The chain joins TRBV7-9 to TRBJ2-7, with 11 bases fitting TRBD2. The V gene end was trimmed by 2 bases and the J gene end by 5 bases; junction bases not matched to a gene: 5. This CDR3 has 15 residues. Germline V gives CDR1 SEHNR, CDR2 FQNEAQ (reference sequence). DNA of the CDR3: TGTGCCAGCAGCTTAAGGTGGGGACTAGCGGACGAGCAGTACTTC. It yields the protein CASSLRWGLADEQYF.

The CDR3 DNA sequence: TGTGCCAGCAGCTTAGGGGGTACAGGGGGCCGGGGGGAGCAGTTCTTC. It encodes CASSLGGTGGRGEQFF. The chain employs TRBV7-2 and TRBJ2-1; TRBD1 matches at 9 bases. The CDR3 length is 16 residues. Germline assignment: CDR1 SGHTA and CDR2 FQGNSA. The V and J ends lost 1 base and 10 bases, in that order; junction bases with no gene match: 11.

In its sample, this clonotype was seen a few times. The chain has TRBV5-1 and TRBJ2-1; maybe TRBD2 (5 bases). The CDR3 length is 15 residues. V was trimmed by 0 bases and J by 2 bases, leaving 9 bases between them. Germline assignment: CDR1 SGHRS and CDR2 YFSETQ. CDR3 amino acids: CASSLDGETYNEQFF. CDR3 coding DNA: TGCGCCAGCAGCTTGGACGGGGAGACCTACAATGAGCAGTTCTTC.

A single count supports this clonotype. This chain joins TRBV20-1 and TRBJ1-1; a possible D gene is TRBD1 (5 bases). Per the germline V gene, CDR1 is DFQATT and CDR2 is SNEGSKA (reference sequence). V was shortened by 4 bases and J by 1 base, with 16 bases between the two germline ends. The CDR3 has 15 residues. CDR3 residues: CSAKTRDFGNTEAFF. The DNA of the CDR3 is TGCAGTGCTAAAACCCGGGACTTCGGGAACACTGAAGCTTTCTTT.

The chain has TRBV4-1 and TRBJ1-5, with 11 bases lining up with TRBD1. J gave up 9 bases and V 4 bases, and 11 bases lay outside the gene matches. Germline loops: CDR1 MGHRA, CDR2 YSYEKL. The CDR3 has 16 residues. As DNA, the CDR3 is TGCGCCAGCAGCCGGACAGGGGGCGGCTTGAATGGGCCCCAGCATTTT. Protein: CASSRTGGGLNGPQHF.

This clonotype was seen a handful of times. The chain recombines TRBV5-1 with TRBJ2-2; D possibly corresponds to TRBD2 (7 bases). Germline V gives CDR1 SGHRS, CDR2 YFSETQ. V lost 5 bases, J lost 4 bases, and 18 bases lay in between. This CDR3 comprises 16 residues. The CDR3 here is CASRLLRGATTGELFF. CDR3 coding DNA: TGCGCCAGCAGACTACTTCGGGGGGCGACCACCGGGGAGCTGTTTTTT. The full variable domain, with the rest looked up from reference TRBV5-1 and TRBJ2-2, is KAGVTQTPRYLIKTRGQQVTLSCSPISGHRSVSWYQQTPGQGLQFLFEYFSETQRNKGNFPGRFSGRQFSNSRSEMNVSTLELGDSALYLCASRLLRGATTGELFFGEGSRLTVL.

The chain combines TRBV30 with TRBJ1-1, with 8 bases aligning to TRBD1. Germline V CDR1 and CDR2: GTSNPN, SVGIG (reference sequence). CDR3 length: 12 residues. Germline trimming cut 8 bases from V and 3 bases from J; bases unmatched to any gene: 5. The CDR3 protein is CAQGQVYTEAFF. The CDR3 DNA reads as TGTGCCCAGGGACAGGTATACACTGAAGCTTTCTTT.

This clonotype was detected a few times. The chain combines TRBV4-3 with TRBJ2-4, with a weak D call TRBD1 (5 bases). With 4 bases removed from V and 0 bases from J, the gap between germline ends came to 25 bases. Germline CDR1 and CDR2: LGHNA and YSLEER. This CDR3 has 20 amino acids. For the CDR3, the DNA is TGCGCCAGCAGCCCCTACCCCGACCAGACAGTCTTACTAGCCAAAAACATTCAGTACTTC. This encodes CASSPYPDQTVLLAKNIQYF.